One and the same sample provided the 12 T cell receptor beta chains below, sequenced in a study of control samples from healthy donors and cancer patients. Profiling relied on immunoSEQ multiplex PCR, and the TCRdb table lists in-frame clones only, not all of them. Here the sample spans 89,000 or so clones, about 89% being singletons. Sequencing was done on a sample of blood. The source of these receptors is a man aged 45-60 years in good health.

The chain recombines TRBV6-6 with TRBJ2-5; tentative D call: TRBD2 (6 bases). Germline assignment: CDR1 MNHNY and CDR2 SVGAGI (reference sequence). V was shortened by 6 bases and J by 5 bases, with 13 bases between the two germline ends. The CDR3 is made up of 13 amino acids. For the CDR3, the DNA is TGTGCCAGCAGACGGACTAACCGGGAGACCCAGTACTTC. Amino acids: CASRRTNRETQYF.

The table lists this clone with a count of one. This rearrangement joins TRBV7-2 to TRBJ2-5, with 9 bases matching TRBD1. This CDR3 spans 15 amino acids. Germline CDR1 SGHTA, CDR2 FQGNSA. Unmatched junction bases numbered 7, after V lost 3 bases and J lost 5 bases. The CDR3, as DNA: TGTGCCAGCAGCTTGATGACAGGGGGGGAGGAGACCCAGTACTTC. Its protein product is CASSLMTGGEETQYF.

V gene TRBV30 combines with J gene TRBJ1-6; D ambiguous. The V end was cut by 4 bases, the J end by 6 bases, with 10 bases between. Germline assignment: CDR1 GTSNPN and CDR2 SVGIG (reference sequence). This CDR3 has 13 residues. CDR3 nucleotide sequence: TGTGCCTGGATGGGCAACGGTAATTCACCCCTCCACTTT. It codes for CAWMGNGNSPLHF.

The chain joins TRBV5-4 to TRBJ1-3; 7 bases are a match to TRBD1. Germline assignment: CDR1 SGHNT and CDR2 YYREEE (reference sequence). The CDR3 runs to 15 residues. The V gene end was trimmed by 7 bases and the J gene end by 3 bases; junction bases not matched to a gene: 10. CDR3 region: CASGKGTEGGNTIYF. CDR3 sequence (DNA): TGTGCCAGCGGCAAAGGGACAGAAGGTGGAAACACCATATATTTT.

This sequence joins TRBV6-6 and TRBJ2-3; no reliable D call. The CDR3 extends over 15 amino acids. From germline, CDR1 is MNHNY and CDR2 SVGAGI (reference sequence). V lost 0 bases and J lost 1, with 8 bases in between. The CDR3 bases are TGTGCCAGCAGTTACTCTAAGGGCGGCACAGATACGCAGTATTTT. Translated, it gives CASSYSKGGTDTQYF.

This clone was detected a few times. The rearrangement joins TRBV6-5 to TRBJ2-7, with D perhaps matching TRBD1 (6 bases). The CDR3 covers 13 residues. Germline V gene data show CDR1 as MNHEY and CDR2 as SVGAGI. Trimming took off 5 bases at V and 4 bases at J, with 12 bases between the two ends. CDR3: CASSTGYGYEQYV. The CDR3 nucleotides are TGTGCCAGCAGTACAGGGTATGGGTACGAGCAGTACGTC.

The chain employs TRBV19 and TRBJ2-3, with D tentatively TRBD2 (7 bases). Trimming cost V 7 bases and J 0 bases, with 14 bases left between them. The CDR3 length is 15 residues. The V gene's germline CDR1 is LNHDA and CDR2 SQIVND (reference sequence). The CDR3 sequence: CASTSRGASTDTQYF. Written as DNA, the CDR3 is TGTGCCAGTACCTCCCGGGGGGCTAGCACAGATACGCAGTATTTT.

The chain employs TRBV6-5 and TRBJ1-2; no definite D call. V lost 0 bases and J lost 8, with 4 bases in between. CDR1 is MNHEY and CDR2 is SVGAGI in the germline V gene. The CDR3 length is 11 residues. The CDR3 is CASSYSSGYTF. The CDR3 DNA reads as TGTGCCAGCAGTTACTCGAGCGGCTACACCTTC.

V is TRBV28 and J is TRBJ2-7, with TRBD1 identical over 7 bases. CDR1 and CDR2 from the germline V gene are MDHEN and SYDVKM. Germline trimming cut 6 bases from V and 0 bases from J; bases unmatched to any gene: 5. CDR3 size: 14 residues. Written as DNA, the CDR3 is TGTGCCAGCAGAGGACAGGATAGCTCCTACGAGCAGTACGTC. This codes for CASRGQDSSYEQYV.

This chain links TRBV25-1 with TRBJ2-2; D is tentatively TRBD1 or TRBD2 (5 bases each). Germline CDR1 is MGHDK and CDR2 is SYGVNS. V shed 5 bases and J shed 7 bases, with 11 bases lying between them. This CDR3 region has 13 residues. CDR3 bases: TGTGCCAGCAGTCCTTGGGGGATCGGGGAGCTGTTTTTT. The encoded protein is CASSPWGIGELFF.

The genes are TRBV27 and TRBJ1-1; D possibly corresponds to TRBD1 (6 bases). Germline CDR1 MNHEY, CDR2 SMNVEV (reference sequence). Trimming left V 6 bases short and J 5 bases short, with 10 bases between. The CDR3 spans 12 residues. This CDR3 reads CASRRGLTEAFF. CDR3 DNA: TGTGCCAGCAGGCGGGGGCTTACTGAAGCTTTCTTT.

This sequence joins TRBV25-1 and TRBJ1-6, with a weak D call TRBD1 (6 bases). The V end was cut by 7 bases, the J end by 6 bases, with 16 bases between. This CDR3 contains 15 residues. Germline CDR1 MGHDK, CDR2 SYGVNS. CDR3 sequence reads: CASTSAGASNSPLHF. The CDR3 DNA is TGTGCCAGCACTTCAGCAGGGGCCTCTAATTCACCCCTCCACTTT.